What follows are 23 T cell receptor beta chains derived from one specimen sequenced in a study of cytotoxic CD8 clonotypes in ibrutinib-treated CLL. Measured with immunoSEQ multiplex PCR; TCRdb has only the in-frame clones, and not every one. The table records 68,000 or so clones, under 70% of them present only once. The source was PBMCs, collected after 12 months of ibrutinib treatment. These receptors were taken from a human donor with chronic lymphocytic leukemia.

V gene TRBV7-9 combines with J gene TRBJ2-1; 9 positions agree with TRBD2. There are 15 residues in the CDR3. Germline V CDR1 and CDR2: SEHNR, FQNEAQ (reference sequence). V trimming: 5 bases; J trimming: 4 bases; junction bases outside the gene matches: 6. The CDR3 loop is CASSPRGGMYNEQFF. DNA of the CDR3: TGTGCCAGCAGCCCGCGGGGGGGCATGTACAATGAGCAGTTCTTC.

A single count supports this clone. The chain has TRBV4-3 and TRBJ2-3; 7 positions match TRBD1. From germline, CDR1 is LGHNA and CDR2 YSLEER. V lost 3 bases, J lost 0 bases, and 6 bases stayed unmatched. The length of the CDR3 is 16 residues. This CDR3 reads CASSHGTASSTDTQYF. In DNA form, the CDR3 reads TGCGCCAGCAGCCACGGGACAGCTAGCAGCACAGATACGCAGTATTTT.

The V call is TRBV11-2, the J call TRBJ1-2; tentatively, D is TRBD1 (5 bases). This CDR3 has 12 residues. The ends were cut back, 5 bases at V and 8 bases at J, with 12 bases in the middle. From germline, CDR1 is SGHAT and CDR2 FQNNGV. CDR3 loop: CASSGRGRGYTF. CDR3 DNA: TGTGCCAGCAGCGGAAGGGGACGGGGCTACACCTTC.

This clone has only a few counts. The CDR3 DNA is TGTGCCAGCACGCGCGACTACCCCTTTGTGCGAGGGGAGCTGTTTTTT. Amino acid sequence: CASTRDYPFVRGELFF. The V and J genes are TRBV11-2 and TRBJ2-2; D is perhaps TRBD2 (5 bases). V was shortened by 7 bases and J by 8 bases, with 23 bases between the two germline ends. The germline V gene encodes CDR1 SGHAT and CDR2 FQNNGV. This CDR3 spans 16 amino acids. Full variable domain (rest looked up from reference TRBV11-2 and TRBJ2-2): EAGVAQSPRYKIIEKRQSVAFWCNPISGHATLYWYQQILGQGPKLLIQFQNNGVVDDSQLPKDRFSAERLKGVDSTLKIQPAKLEDSAVYLCASTRDYPFVRGELFFGEGSRLTVL.

Here the CDR3 reads CASSIDRRLRQPQHF. CDR3 DNA: TGTGCCAGTAGTATAGATCGGCGGCTCCGTCAGCCCCAGCATTTT. V usage is TRBV19 and J usage is TRBJ1-5; no reliable D call. V was clipped by 0 bases and J by 6 bases, with 12 bases between them. Germline V CDR1 and CDR2: LNHDA, SQIVND (reference sequence). The CDR3 runs 15 residues. The complete variable domain, with remaining parts taken from reference TRBV19 and TRBJ1-5, reads DGGITQSPKYLFRKEGQNVTLSCEQNLNHDAMYWYRQDPGQGLRLIYYSQIVNDFQKGDIAEGYSVSREKKESFPLTVTSAQKNPTAFYLCASSIDRRLRQPQHFGDGTRLSIL.

The rearrangement links TRBV5-1 to TRBJ2-7; D is undetermined. The germline V gene encodes CDR1 SGHRS and CDR2 YFSETQ. The V end lost 0 bases, the J end lost 4 bases, and 11 bases lay between the germline ends. The CDR3 extends over 14 amino acids. The chain's CDR3 is CASSLDPGPYEQYF. DNA for the CDR3: TGCGCCAGCAGCTTGGACCCAGGACCATACGAGCAGTACTTC.

The rearrangement links TRBV5-4 to TRBJ2-7; 7 bases align to TRBD1. The CDR3 has 15 amino acids. Germline V lookup: CDR1 SGHNT, CDR2 YYREEE (reference sequence). Unmatched junction bases numbered 6, after V lost 0 bases and J lost 3 bases. The CDR3 sequence is CASSLDVTGLYEQYF. In nucleotides, the CDR3 is TGTGCCAGCAGCTTGGACGTGACAGGGCTCTACGAGCAGTACTTC.

The V call is TRBV6-4, the J call TRBJ2-5; TRBD1 is a possible D gene (6 bases). The last part of the DNA fits TRBJ2-7 better; the J call may be wrong. Germline V gene lookup returns CDR1 MRHNA and CDR2 SNTAGT. This CDR3 has 16 residues. The CDR3 sequence is CASSDFWDTISYEQYF. The CDR3 nucleotides read TGTGCCAGCAGTGACTTTTGGGACACCATATCCTACGAGCAGTACTTC.

The V gene is TRBV6-6, the J gene TRBJ1-2; D call uncertain. In germline, CDR1 is MNHNY, CDR2 SVGAGI (reference sequence). CDR3 length equals 13 residues. V gave up 5 bases and J gave up 8 bases, with 15 bases separating them. The chain's CDR3 is CASSTDLTGGYTF. The CDR3 bases are TGTGCCAGCAGTACCGACTTGACCGGAGGCTACACCTTC.

Only a few counts were recorded for this clone. An end of the junction does not agree with germline; a read error may underlie this. The rearrangement joins TRBV4-1 to TRBJ1-2; D perhaps matches TRBD1 (6 bases). The CDR3 has 15 amino acids. CDR1 MGHRA and CDR2 YSYEKL come from the germline V gene. For the CDR3, the DNA is TGCGCCAGCAGCCAAGATGGGGCAGGGGAGCTCTCCTCGTCCTTC. This encodes CASSQDGAGELSSSF.

In its sample, this clone was seen a few times. The J gene is TRBJ1-2, the V gene TRBV14, with a weak D call TRBD1 (6 bases). This CDR3 contains 14 residues. Deletions cut 1 base from V and 6 bases from J, with 12 bases between. Germline-derived CDR1 and CDR2 are SGHDN and FVKESK. CDR3 amino acids: CASSQARGGDGYTF. DNA of the CDR3: TGTGCCAGCAGCCAAGCCCGAGGGGGAGATGGCTACACCTTC.

The chain recombines TRBV15 with TRBJ1-2; no firm D call. CDR3 length: 13 amino acids. V lost 0 bases to trimming and J lost 7 bases, with 9 bases between them. Germline CDR1 reads LNHNV; CDR2 reads YYDKDF (reference sequence). The DNA of the CDR3 is TGTGCCACCAGCAGAGAGAGGCGAATTGGCTACACCTTC. Encoded protein: CATSRERRIGYTF. Filled out from reference TRBV15 and TRBJ1-2, the complete variable domain reads DAMVIQNPRYQVTQFGKPVTLSCSQTLNHNVMYWYQQKSSQAPKLLFHYYDKDFNNEADTPDNFQSRRPNTSFCFLDIRSPGLGDTAMYLCATSRERRIGYTFGSGTRLTVV.

The chain employs TRBV4-2 and TRBJ2-1; a weak D match, TRBD1 (6 bases). V lost 5 bases, J lost 2 bases, and 13 bases lay in between. CDR1 and CDR2 from the germline V gene are LGHNA and YNFKEQ. The CDR3 covers 15 residues. The DNA of the CDR3 is TGTGCCAGCAGCGCCAGGGGTTGGGCCTACAATGAGCAGTTCTTC. Translated: CASSARGWAYNEQFF.

The chain employs TRBV7-8 and TRBJ1-5, with 8 nucleotides matching TRBD1. The CDR3 has 17 amino acids. J lost 3 bases, V lost 5 bases, and 12 bases had no gene match. Germline lookup yields CDR1 SGHVS and CDR2 FQNEAQ. The CDR3 loop reads CASSLKGKDRVNQPQHF. The CDR3, as DNA: TGTGCCAGCAGCCTCAAAGGAAAGGACAGGGTCAATCAGCCCCAGCATTTT.

The CDR3 nucleotides are TGTGCCAGCAATGGTGGGGACAGTTACAATGAGCAGTTCTTC. Translation: CASNGGDSYNEQFF. The V call is TRBV27, the J call TRBJ2-1, with TRBD1 matching 7 bases. V gave up 7 bases and J gave up 4 bases; unmatched junction bases: 7. This CDR3 spans 14 amino acids. CDR1 is MNHEY, CDR2 SMNVEV, per germline (reference sequence).

The J gene is TRBJ2-5, the V gene TRBV9, with D possibly being TRBD2 (6 bases). The V gene's germline CDR1 is SGDLS and CDR2 YYNGEE. V was cut by 0 bases and J by 3 bases, with 15 bases left in between. This CDR3 has 16 residues. CDR3: CASSVGARGGEETQYF. Written as DNA, the CDR3 is TGTGCCAGCAGCGTAGGGGCCCGAGGAGGGGAAGAGACCCAGTACTTC.

The rearrangement joins TRBV19 to TRBJ1-5, with 11 bases identical to TRBD1. The CDR3 runs 15 residues. V shed 5 bases, J shed 7 bases, and the junction held 7 bases outside the gene matches. Germline V gives CDR1 LNHDA, CDR2 SQIVND (reference sequence). The CDR3 reads CASSFRGQGAQPQHF. The CDR3 DNA reads as TGTGCCAGTAGTTTCCGAGGACAGGGGGCCCAGCCCCAGCATTTT.

This clone has just a few counts. J is TRBJ2-7 and V is TRBV28, with TRBD1 matching over 7 bases. V dropped 5 bases and J dropped 5; count of bases not matched to a gene: 9. CDR3 length: 14 residues. The germline V gene encodes CDR1 MDHEN and CDR2 SYDVKM. The CDR3 loop reads CASSRRQGSNEQYF. The DNA for the CDR3 is TGTGCCAGCAGTCGCCGACAGGGCAGCAACGAGCAGTACTTC. Complete variable domain (other parts from reference TRBV28 and TRBJ2-7): DVKVTQSSRYLVKRTGEKVFLECVQDMDHENMFWYRQDPGLGLRLIYFSYDVKMKEKGDIPEGYSVSREKKERFSLILESASTNQTSMYLCASSRRQGSNEQYFGPGTRLTVT.

The chain is built from TRBV6-5 and TRBJ1-2; weak D call: TRBD1 (6 bases). CDR3 length: 14 residues. V gave up 6 bases and J gave up 8 bases, with 19 bases separating them. The germline CDR1 and CDR2 sequences are MNHEY and SVGAGI. CDR3 amino acids: CASSPVSGARGYTF. CDR3 nucleotide sequence: TGTGCCAGCAGCCCCGTTTCGGGGGCGCGAGGCTACACCTTC.

The chain couples TRBV30 to TRBJ2-3; tentatively, D is TRBD2 (7 bases). Per the germline V gene, CDR1 is GTSNPN and CDR2 is SVGIG (reference sequence). The CDR3 sequence is 12 residues long. The CDR3 spells CAKGGGTDTQYF. The CDR3 nucleotides are TGTGCGAAGGGGGGGGGCACAGATACGCAGTATTTT. The full variable domain, its missing parts supplied by reference TRBV30 and TRBJ2-3, is SQTIHQWPATLVQPVGSPLSLECTVEGTSNPNLYWYRQAAGRGLQLLFYSVGIGQISSEVPQNLSASRPQDRQFILSSKKLLLSDSGFYLCAKGGGTDTQYFGPGTRLTVL.

Remarks on this clone: A read error is possible here, since a much larger clone lies one base away. The CDR3 DNA is TGTGCCAGCAGCTTTAGCGGGGGTTACAATGAGCAGTTCTTC. Its protein product is CASSFSGGYNEQFF. The chain has TRBV7-3 and TRBJ2-1, with 9 bases lining up with TRBD2. Unmatched junction bases numbered 1, after V lost 3 bases and J lost 4 bases. Germline CDR1 reads SGHTA; CDR2 reads FQGTGA. The CDR3 covers 14 residues.

The chain combines TRBV6-5 with TRBJ2-1; weak D call: TRBD1 (6 bases). The germline V gene has CDR1 MNHEY and CDR2 SVGAGI. Trimming removed 2 bases at V and 4 bases at J, with 15 bases between. The CDR3 has 16 residues. The CDR3: CASSYPQLGGYNEQFF. DNA of the CDR3: TGTGCCAGCAGTTACCCCCAACTAGGGGGATACAATGAGCAGTTCTTC.

The J gene is TRBJ1-4, the V gene TRBV5-1, with a weak D call TRBD1 (5 bases). The CDR3 is 15 amino acids. The germline CDR1 and CDR2 sequences are SGHRS and YFSETQ. V was shortened by 2 bases and J by 7 bases, with 15 bases between the two germline ends. CDR3 sequence (DNA): TGCGCCAGCAGCTTCGACGGGGGATGGGTTGAAAAACTGTTTTTT. Residues: CASSFDGGWVEKLFF.